The next 9 T cell receptor beta chains were all read from a single sample in a study of cytomegalovirus exposure and HLA in healthy donors. The PCR was carried out with 60 Vbeta primers and 13 Jbeta primers. The method was immunoSEQ multiplex PCR; TCRdb's version includes in-frame clones alone and lacks a portion of them. In the table there are approximately 140,000 clones, 77% of which are singletons. The source material was PBMCs. The receptors originated from a female donor in good health and CMV-seronegative.

This clone is a singleton in its sample. V is TRBV20-1 and J is TRBJ2-5; D gene unclear. The J call may be incorrect, as the DNA end agrees better with TRBJ2-7. CDR1 DFQATT and CDR2 SNEGSKA come from the germline V gene (reference sequence). The CDR3 spans 11 residues. The CDR3 sequence: CSAPVNYEQYF. The CDR3 nucleotides are TGCAGTGCACCCGTAAACTACGAGCAGTACTTC.

This chain links TRBV29-1 with TRBJ1-2; perhaps TRBD1 as D (5 bases). V lost 3 bases and J 2 bases, leaving 13 bases between the germline ends. The CDR3 has 14 residues. Looked up from germline, CDR1 is SQVTM and CDR2 is ANQGSEA. In DNA, the CDR3 is TGCAGCGTTGATGGGAGGGGCGACAACTATGGCTACACCTTC. Protein: CSVDGRGDNYGYTF.

This rearrangement joins TRBV19 to TRBJ2-1; D ambiguous. Trimming shortened V by 5 bases and J by 4 bases, and 6 bases separated the two germline ends. This CDR3 is built from 12 residues. CDR1 is LNHDA and CDR2 is SQIVND in the germline V gene (reference sequence). CDR3 protein: CASSFQYNEQFF. In DNA form, the CDR3 reads TGTGCCAGTAGTTTCCAGTACAATGAGCAGTTCTTC.

This clone was counted once. The chain uses TRBV7-2 and TRBJ1-5; D gene unclear. Per the germline V gene, CDR1 is SGHTA and CDR2 is FQGNSA. The V and J ends lost 5 bases and 5 bases respectively, with 10 bases between them. The CDR3 has 13 residues. The CDR3 loop reads CASSPRSDQPQHF. The CDR3 DNA follows: TGTGCCAGCAGCCCCAGGTCGGATCAGCCCCAGCATTTT.

This chain connects TRBV19 to TRBJ1-1; tentatively, D is TRBD1 (6 bases). CDR3 length: 14 amino acids. Germline-derived CDR1 and CDR2 are LNHDA and SQIVND (reference sequence). Trimming removed 6 bases from V and 4 bases from J, with 15 bases in between. CDR3 residues: CASRPARGTTEAFF. The CDR3 DNA reads as TGTGCCAGTAGGCCTGCCAGGGGTACCACTGAAGCTTTCTTT.

A few counts support this clone. The J gene is TRBJ2-3, the V gene TRBV25-1; 9 bases are a match to TRBD1. From germline, CDR1 is MGHDK and CDR2 SYGVNS. The CDR3 sequence is 14 residues long. The junction had 2 bases not matched to a gene; V was cut back by 3 bases and J by 4 bases. The CDR3 DNA reads TGTGCCAGCAGTGAGGGACAGGGCGCAGATACGCAGTATTTT. This gives the protein CASSEGQGADTQYF.

The J gene is TRBJ2-5, the V gene TRBV6-5; 10 nucleotides line up with TRBD2. The last part of the DNA fits TRBJ2-7 better; the J call may be wrong. CDR1 is MNHEY, CDR2 SVGAGI, per germline. The CDR3 has 14 residues. The CDR3 region has the DNA TGTGCCAGCAGTAAGGCTAGCGGGAGATACGAGCAGTACTTC. It yields the protein CASSKASGRYEQYF.

For this clone: This sample includes further DNA sequences coding for the same CDR3. The J gene is TRBJ1-5, the V gene TRBV6-1; 7 nucleotides align to TRBD1. CDR1 is MNHNS, CDR2 SASEGT, per germline. The V and J ends lost 4 bases and 4 bases, in that order; junction bases with no gene match: 1. CDR3 length: 13 residues. For the CDR3, the DNA is TGTGCCAGCAGTGTACAGGGGAATCAGCCCCAGCATTTT. This codes for CASSVQGNQPQHF.

The CDR3 region is CASSLLRGGPYEQYF. The CDR3 DNA is TGTGCCAGCAGTCTCCTACGGGGTGGCCCCTACGAGCAGTACTTC. V usage is TRBV6-5 and J usage is TRBJ2-7; D may be TRBD2 (5 bases). Germline V gene lookup returns CDR1 MNHEY and CDR2 SVGAGI. CDR3 length: 15 residues. The V end lost 5 bases, the J end lost 2 bases, and 16 bases lay between the germline ends.